This entry describes one TCR beta chain. This sample is drawn from a study of blood T cell repertoires in COVID-19. Background on the study: The United States, Italy and Spain supplied acute and convalescent COVID-19 samples. PBMCs, B-cell-depleted T cells, or T cells provided the cDNA or gDNA that made up the material.

How the authors handled the data: Using reference gene primer amplification, nucleated cell counts were estimated. Assay: immunoSEQ multiplex PCR; the TCRdb copy retains only in-frame clones and omits some. V and J calls and clone size are copied from that table; D and trimming were computed from the DNA. The profile shows more than 85,000 clones, 81% of them singletons. V was cut by 2 bases and J by 4 bases, with 12 bases left in between. CDR1 is MDHEN and CDR2 is SYDVKM in the germline V gene. This CDR3 contains 15 residues. Input material: peripheral blood. This receptor was identified in a man of 80 years or more with acute or convalescent COVID-19. The chain combines TRBV28 with TRBJ1-5; TRBD1 is a possible D gene (5 bases). CDR3 DNA: TGTGCCAGCAGTTTAGTACAGGTTATGAATCAGCCCCAGCATTTT. Translated, it gives CASSLVQVMNQPQHF.